The TCR beta chain described here comes from a study of T-cell reconstitution after alpha-beta-depleted transplantation in children. Study-wide results and caveats: Some patients' high day-60 TCRbeta diversity was traced to surviving recipient T cells and thymic progenitors. A year post-transplant, T-cell counts and diversity derived mostly from newly produced T cells.

This clonotype came up many times. The antigen is not known. Unique molecular identifiers featured in how the TCRbeta library was prepared. Using its own MiXCR run on the PCR reads, TCRdb lists one record per CDR3 protein. The sample carries 450,000 to 600,000 distinct CDR3 sequences, roughly a tenth recorded once. Per the germline V gene, CDR1 is SEHNR and CDR2 is FQNEAQ (reference sequence). This CDR3 spans 14 amino acids. The V gene lost 3 bases and the J gene lost 5 bases, with 14 bases spanning the gap. This clonotype was sampled from a child aged 2-15 years with inherited bone marrow failure, due to receive a stem cell transplant. The sample here was PBMCs, taken before TCRalphabeta/CD19-depleted stem cell transplant. This chain connects TRBV7-9 to TRBJ2-7; the D is unclear. The CDR3 reads CASSFGPSRDEQYF. CDR3 coding DNA: TGTGCCAGCAGCTTCGGGCCCTCACGGGACGAGCAGTACTTC. The whole variable domain, remainder taken from reference TRBV7-9 and TRBJ2-7, is DTGVSQNPRHKITKRGQNVTFRCDPISEHNRLYWYRQTLGQGPEFLTYFQNEAQLEKSRLLSDRFSAERPKGSFSTLEIQRTEQGDSAMYLCASSFGPSRDEQYFGPGTRLTVT.